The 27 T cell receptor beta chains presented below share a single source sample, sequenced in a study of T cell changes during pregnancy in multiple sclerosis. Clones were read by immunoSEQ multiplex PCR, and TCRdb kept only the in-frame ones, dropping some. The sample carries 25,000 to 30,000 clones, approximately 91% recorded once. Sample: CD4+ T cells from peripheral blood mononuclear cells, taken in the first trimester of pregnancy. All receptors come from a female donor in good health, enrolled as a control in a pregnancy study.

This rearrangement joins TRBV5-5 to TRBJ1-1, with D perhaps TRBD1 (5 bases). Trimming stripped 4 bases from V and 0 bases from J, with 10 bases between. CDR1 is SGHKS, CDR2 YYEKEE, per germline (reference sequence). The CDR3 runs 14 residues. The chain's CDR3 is CASSGATVNTEAFF. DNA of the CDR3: TGTGCCAGCAGCGGGGCAACGGTGAACACTGAAGCTTTCTTT.

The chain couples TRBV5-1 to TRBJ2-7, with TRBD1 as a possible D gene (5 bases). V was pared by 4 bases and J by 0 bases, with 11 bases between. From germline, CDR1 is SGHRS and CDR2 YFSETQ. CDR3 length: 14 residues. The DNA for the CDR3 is TGCGCCAGCAGCCGACAGATAAGCTCCTACGAGCAGTACTTC. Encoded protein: CASSRQISSYEQYF.

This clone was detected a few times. CDR3 amino acids: CASSLTGDVLYGYTF. The CDR3 DNA reads TGTGCCAGCAGTTTAACAGGGGACGTCTTGTATGGCTACACCTTC. The chain couples TRBV6-5 to TRBJ1-2; 7 nucleotides line up with TRBD1. CDR3 size: 15 residues. V gave up 4 bases and J gave up 5 bases; unmatched junction bases: 10. Germline CDR1 and CDR2: MNHEY and SVGAGI.

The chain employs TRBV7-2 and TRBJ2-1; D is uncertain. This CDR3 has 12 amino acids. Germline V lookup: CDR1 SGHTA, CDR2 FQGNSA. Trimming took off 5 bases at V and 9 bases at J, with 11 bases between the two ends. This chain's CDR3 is CASSDFFSEQFF. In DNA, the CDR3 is TGTGCCAGCAGCGACTTCTTCAGTGAGCAGTTCTTC.

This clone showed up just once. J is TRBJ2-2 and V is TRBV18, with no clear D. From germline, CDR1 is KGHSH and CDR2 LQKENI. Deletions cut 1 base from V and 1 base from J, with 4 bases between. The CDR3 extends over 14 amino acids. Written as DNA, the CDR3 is TGTGCCAGCTCACCACTACAGAACACCGGGGAGCTGTTTTTT. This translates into CASSPLQNTGELFF.

CDR3 region: CASSLNGGALRDTQYF. The CDR3 DNA sequence: TGCGCCAGCAGCTTGAACGGGGGGGCTTTAAGGGATACGCAGTATTTT. This rearrangement joins TRBV5-1 to TRBJ2-3; TRBD2 matches at 8 bases. Germline assignment: CDR1 SGHRS and CDR2 YFSETQ. The J segment lost 6 bases and the V segment lost 1 base, leaving 10 bases of the junction unmatched. CDR3 length: 16 amino acids.

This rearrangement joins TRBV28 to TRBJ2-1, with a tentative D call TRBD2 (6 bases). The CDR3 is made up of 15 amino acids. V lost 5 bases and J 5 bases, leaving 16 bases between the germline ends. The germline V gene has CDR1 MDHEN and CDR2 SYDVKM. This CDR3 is CASSGLSWSDNEQFF. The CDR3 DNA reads TGTGCCAGCAGTGGACTAAGCTGGTCCGACAATGAGCAGTTCTTC.

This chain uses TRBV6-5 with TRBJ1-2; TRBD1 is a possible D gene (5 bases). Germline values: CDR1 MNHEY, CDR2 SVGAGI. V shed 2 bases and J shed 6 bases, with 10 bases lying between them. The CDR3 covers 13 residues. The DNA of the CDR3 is TGTGCCAGCAGTTACCGGCAGGGCGATGGCTACACCTTC. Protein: CASSYRQGDGYTF.

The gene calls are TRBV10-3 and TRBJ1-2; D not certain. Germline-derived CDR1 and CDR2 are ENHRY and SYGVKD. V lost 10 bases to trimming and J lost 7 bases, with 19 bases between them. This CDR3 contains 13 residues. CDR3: CATKPDLEAGYTF. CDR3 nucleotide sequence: TGTGCCACAAAACCGGACCTGGAGGCTGGCTACACCTTC.

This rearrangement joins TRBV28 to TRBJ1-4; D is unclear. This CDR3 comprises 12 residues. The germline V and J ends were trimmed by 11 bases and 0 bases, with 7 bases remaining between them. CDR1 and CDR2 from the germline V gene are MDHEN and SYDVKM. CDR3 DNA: TGTGCCGCGACTGCAACTAATGAAAAACTGTTTTTT. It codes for CAATATNEKLFF.

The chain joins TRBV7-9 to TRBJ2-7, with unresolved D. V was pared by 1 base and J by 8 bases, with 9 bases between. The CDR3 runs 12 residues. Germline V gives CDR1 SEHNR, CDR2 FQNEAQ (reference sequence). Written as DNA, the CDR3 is TGTGCCAGCAGCTTAGACTCCCGAAAGCAGTACTTC. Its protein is CASSLDSRKQYF.

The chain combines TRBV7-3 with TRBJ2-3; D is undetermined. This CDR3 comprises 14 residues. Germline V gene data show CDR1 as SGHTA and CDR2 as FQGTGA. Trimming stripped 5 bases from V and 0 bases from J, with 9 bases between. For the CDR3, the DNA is TGTGCCAGCAGCCTAGGCCGTAGCACAGATACGCAGTATTTT. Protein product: CASSLGRSTDTQYF. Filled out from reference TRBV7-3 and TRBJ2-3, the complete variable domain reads GAGVSQTPSNKVTEKGKYVELRCDPISGHTALYWYRQSLGQGPEFLIYFQGTGAADDSGLPNDRFFAVRPEGSVSTLKIQRTERGDSAVYLCASSLGRSTDTQYFGPGTRLTVL.

The CDR3 nucleotides are TGTGCCAGCACGTATGACAGGGCCTCCTACGAGCAGTACTTC. The encoded protein is CASTYDRASYEQYF. The chain carries TRBV2 and TRBJ2-7; 7 nucleotides match TRBD1. After removal of 7 bases from V and 0 bases from J, the junction contained 6 bases not matched to a gene. Germline assignment: CDR1 SNHLY and CDR2 FYNNEI. CDR3 length: 14 residues. The whole variable domain, filled in from reference TRBV2 and TRBJ2-7, reads EPEVTQTPSHQVTQMGQEVILRCVPISNHLYFYWYRQILGQKVEFLVSFYNNEISEKSEIFDDQFSVERPDGSNFTLKIRSTKLEDSAMYFCASTYDRASYEQYFGPGTRLTVT.

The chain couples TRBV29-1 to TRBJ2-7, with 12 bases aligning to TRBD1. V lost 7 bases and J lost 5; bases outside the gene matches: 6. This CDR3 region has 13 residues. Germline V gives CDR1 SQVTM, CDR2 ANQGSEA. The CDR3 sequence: CSAGTGGLHEQYF. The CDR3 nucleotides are TGCAGCGCCGGGACAGGGGGCCTACACGAGCAGTACTTC.

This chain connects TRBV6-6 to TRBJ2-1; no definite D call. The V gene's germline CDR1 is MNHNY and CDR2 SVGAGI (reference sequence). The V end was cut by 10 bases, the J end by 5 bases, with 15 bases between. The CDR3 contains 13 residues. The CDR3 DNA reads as TGTGCCACCCACGAGTTTATAGACAATGAGCAGTTCTTC. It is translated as CATHEFIDNEQFF.

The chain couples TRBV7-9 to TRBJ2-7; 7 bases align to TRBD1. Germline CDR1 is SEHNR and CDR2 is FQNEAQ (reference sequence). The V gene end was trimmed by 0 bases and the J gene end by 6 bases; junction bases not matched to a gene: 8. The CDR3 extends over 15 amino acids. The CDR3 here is CASSLAPGTAAEQYF. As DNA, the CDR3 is TGTGCCAGCAGCTTAGCGCCCGGGACAGCGGCCGAGCAGTACTTC.

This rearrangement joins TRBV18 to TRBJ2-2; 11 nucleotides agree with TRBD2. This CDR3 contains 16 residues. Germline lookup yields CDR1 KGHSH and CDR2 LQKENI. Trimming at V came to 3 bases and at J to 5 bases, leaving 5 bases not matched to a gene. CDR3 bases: TGTGCCAGCTCACCGCCCGGGACTAGCGGTACCGGGGAGCTGTTTTTT. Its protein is CASSPPGTSGTGELFF.

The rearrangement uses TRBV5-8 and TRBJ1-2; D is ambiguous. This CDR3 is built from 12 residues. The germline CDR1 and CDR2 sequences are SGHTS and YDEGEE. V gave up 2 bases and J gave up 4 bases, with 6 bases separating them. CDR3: CASSFEAYGYTF. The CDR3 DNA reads TGTGCCAGCAGCTTTGAGGCCTATGGCTACACCTTC.

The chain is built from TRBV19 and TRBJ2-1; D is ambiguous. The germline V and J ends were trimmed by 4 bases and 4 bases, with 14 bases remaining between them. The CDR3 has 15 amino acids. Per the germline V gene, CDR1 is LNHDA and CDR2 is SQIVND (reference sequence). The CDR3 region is CASSTLSGQYNEQFF. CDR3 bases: TGTGCCAGTAGTACCCTAAGTGGGCAGTACAATGAGCAGTTCTTC.

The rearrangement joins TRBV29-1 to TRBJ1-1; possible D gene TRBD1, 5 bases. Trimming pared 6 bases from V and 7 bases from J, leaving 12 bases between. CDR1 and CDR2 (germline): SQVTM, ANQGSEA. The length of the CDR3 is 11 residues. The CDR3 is CSVRDVNEAFF. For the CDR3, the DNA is TGCAGCGTGCGGGACGTTAATGAAGCTTTCTTT.

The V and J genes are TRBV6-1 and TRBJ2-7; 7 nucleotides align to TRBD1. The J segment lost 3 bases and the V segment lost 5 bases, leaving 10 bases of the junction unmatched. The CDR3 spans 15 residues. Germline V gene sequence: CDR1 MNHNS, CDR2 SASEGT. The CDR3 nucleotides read TGTGCCAGCAGTATCATTATTGACAGGGTCTACGAGCAGTACTTC. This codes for CASSIIIDRVYEQYF.

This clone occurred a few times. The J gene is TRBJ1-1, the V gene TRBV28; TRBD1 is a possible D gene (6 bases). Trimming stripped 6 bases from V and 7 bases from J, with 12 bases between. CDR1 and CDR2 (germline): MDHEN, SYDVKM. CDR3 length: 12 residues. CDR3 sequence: CASSLGQFEAFF. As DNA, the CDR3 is TGTGCCAGCAGCTTAGGACAGTTTGAAGCTTTCTTT.

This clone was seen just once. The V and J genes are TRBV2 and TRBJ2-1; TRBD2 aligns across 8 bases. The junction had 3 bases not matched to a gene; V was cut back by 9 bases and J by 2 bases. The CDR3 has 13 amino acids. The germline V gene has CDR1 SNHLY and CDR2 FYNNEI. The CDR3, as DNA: TGTGCCAGTAGCGGGACCGCCTACAATGAGCAGTTCTTC. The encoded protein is CASSGTAYNEQFF.

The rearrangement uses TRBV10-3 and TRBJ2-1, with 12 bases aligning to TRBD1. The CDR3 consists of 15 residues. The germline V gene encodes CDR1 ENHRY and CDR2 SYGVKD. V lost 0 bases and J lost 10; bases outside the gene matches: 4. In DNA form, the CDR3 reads TGTGCCATCAGTGAGTCGGGACAGGGGGCGAGAGAGCAGTTCTTC. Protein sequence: CAISESGQGAREQFF.

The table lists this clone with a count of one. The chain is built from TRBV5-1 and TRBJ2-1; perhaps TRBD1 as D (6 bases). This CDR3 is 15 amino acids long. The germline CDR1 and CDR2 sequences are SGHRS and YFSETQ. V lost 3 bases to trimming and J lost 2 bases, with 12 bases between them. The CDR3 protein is CASSWTVPTYNEQFF. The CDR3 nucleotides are TGCGCCAGCAGCTGGACAGTCCCCACCTACAATGAGCAGTTCTTC.

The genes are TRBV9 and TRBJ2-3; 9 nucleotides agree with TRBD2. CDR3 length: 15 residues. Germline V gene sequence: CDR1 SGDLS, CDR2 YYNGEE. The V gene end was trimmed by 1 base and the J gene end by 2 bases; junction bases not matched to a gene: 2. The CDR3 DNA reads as TGTGCCAGCAGCGTATTAGCGGGAGACACAGATACGCAGTATTTT. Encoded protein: CASSVLAGDTDTQYF.

CDR3: CASRGTRNTEAFF. The CDR3 coding sequence is TGTGCCAGCAGGGGGACAAGAAACACTGAAGCTTTCTTT. This sequence joins TRBV5-6 and TRBJ1-1, with D possibly being TRBD1 (6 bases). From germline, CDR1 is SGHDT and CDR2 YYEEEE. Trimming took 5 bases from V and 2 from J, leaving 10 bases between them. The CDR3 has 13 residues.